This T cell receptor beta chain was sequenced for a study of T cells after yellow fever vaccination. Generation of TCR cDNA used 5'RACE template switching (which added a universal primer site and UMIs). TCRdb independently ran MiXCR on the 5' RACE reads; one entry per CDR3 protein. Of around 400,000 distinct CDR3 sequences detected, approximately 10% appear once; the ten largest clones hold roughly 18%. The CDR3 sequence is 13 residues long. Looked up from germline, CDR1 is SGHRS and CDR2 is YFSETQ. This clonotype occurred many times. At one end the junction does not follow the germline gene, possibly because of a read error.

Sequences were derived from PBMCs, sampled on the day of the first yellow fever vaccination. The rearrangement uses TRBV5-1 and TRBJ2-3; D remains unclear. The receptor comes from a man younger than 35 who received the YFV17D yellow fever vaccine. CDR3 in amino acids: CASSPGRTDTQYF. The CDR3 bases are TGTGCCAGCAGCCCTGGACGCACAGATACGCAGTATTTT.